Described below is a single TCR beta chain sequence and its context. Its antigen is not yet known. There are no base qualities to consult, and no much larger clone falls within one base. TCRbeta CDR3 regions were amplified from genomic DNA by means of the immunoSEQ Assay, a bias-controlled multiplex PCR. Regarding the original processing steps: The number of nucleated cells in each sample was estimated by amplification of reference gene primers within the assay. To quantify the absolute abundance of each unique TCRbeta CDR3 rearrangement, sequence reads were collapsed and filtered. For each sample, productive Simpson clonality was calculated as the square root of Simpson's diversity index over productive rearrangements. The source is immuneACCESS, and TCRdb retained only in-frame sequences with V and J called. Part of the clones is not carried over; for the studies checked, unresolved V genes explain less than half of this, and the remainder is unexplained. For V, J and clone size, that table is used; D and trimming come from the DNA. This sample lists 240,000 or so clones; around 81% were detected once. Around 2% of the sample goes to the ten largest clones.

The sample belongs to a study of blood T cell repertoires in COVID-19 (dated by TCRdb to about 2020). Context from the whole study: Collaborator samples came from the United States, Italy and Spain and covered acute and convalescent phases of COVID-19. The material from the prospective study consisted of cDNA or gDNA derived from T cells, B-cell-depleted T cells, or PBMCs. The dataset comprised deeply sampled blood TCRbeta repertoires from subjects exposed to, actively infected with, or recovered from COVID-19. A freely available public database, intended as a resource for researchers studying the immune response to SARS-CoV-2, is where the repertoires were released. The samples were drawn from two sources: the first 160 participants of the ongoing ImmuneRACE study, and 1,200 or so subjects contributed by 6 global collaborators. The sample metadata nearly always contained a de-identified subject ID, COVID-19 status, age in years and sex. Where available, HLA class I and class II types were taken from metadata supplied by the sample provider and were not determined by assay-based typing. Results and caveats for the whole study, not just this receptor: How much clinical and demographic metadata was included differed by source and by participant, and the metadata was provided uncurated.

Another Seattle source contributed samples from volunteer blood donors who had recovered from COVID-19. Whole blood was collected in K2EDTA tubes by collaborating institutions according to the institutions' own protocols. For TCRbeta analysis, collaborator samples were shipped as frozen whole blood, as isolated PBMCs, or as DNA extracted from either sample type. This receptor was obtained from a man aged 25 to 45 who had recovered from COVID-19. Sequencing used peripheral blood.

The CDR3: CASSEAGRGGPETQYF. At the DNA level, the sequence is TGTGCCAGCAGTGAAGCTGGGCGGGGGGGCCCAGAGACCCAGTACTTC. This chain joins TRBV6-1 to TRBJ2-5, and 9 junction bases match TRBD2. The germline V gene sets CDR1 to MNHNS and CDR2 to SASEGT. Inclusive of the bounding cysteine and phenylalanine, the CDR3 is 16 residues long. Here the CDR3 DNA is all that survives: 48 bases in frame from base 1. The V end gives up 0 bases and the J end 4 bases, leaving 6 bases in the junction not matched to a gene.